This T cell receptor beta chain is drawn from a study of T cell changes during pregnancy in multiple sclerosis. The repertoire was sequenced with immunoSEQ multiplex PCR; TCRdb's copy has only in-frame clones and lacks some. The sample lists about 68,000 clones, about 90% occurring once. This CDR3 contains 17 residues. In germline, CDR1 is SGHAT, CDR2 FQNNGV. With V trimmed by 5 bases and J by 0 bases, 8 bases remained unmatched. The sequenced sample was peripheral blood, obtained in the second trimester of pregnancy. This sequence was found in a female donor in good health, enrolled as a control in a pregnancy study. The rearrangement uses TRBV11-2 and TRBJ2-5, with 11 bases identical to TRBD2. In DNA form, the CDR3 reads TGTGCCAGCAGCGTGTTGACTAGCGGGGCTTACCAAGAGACCCAGTACTTC. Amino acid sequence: CASSVLTSGAYQETQYF. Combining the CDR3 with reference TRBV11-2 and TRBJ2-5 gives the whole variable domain EAGVAQSPRYKIIEKRQSVAFWCNPISGHATLYWYQQILGQGPKLLIQFQNNGVVDDSQLPKDRFSAERLKGVDSTLKIQPAKLEDSAVYLCASSVLTSGAYQETQYFGPGTRLLVL.